This T cell receptor (beta chain) comes out of a study of CD4 and CD8 cells across lung adenocarcinoma regions. The CDR3 loop spans 13 amino acids. CDR1 MNHNS and CDR2 SASEGT come from the germline V gene. V lost 10 bases, J lost 3 bases, and 13 bases lay in between. Donors had localized lung adenocarcinoma, a non-small cell lung cancer. TCRdb re-called the PCR reads through MiXCR, storing one row per CDR3 protein. The data hold about 5,300 distinct CDR3 sequences, with under 80% observed a single time. This clonotype is a singleton in its sample. The rearrangement joins TRBV6-1 to TRBJ2-1, with D maybe TRBD1 (5 bases). The sequenced material came from CD4+ T cells from the center of a lung tumor. The TCR originated in a female donor with lung adenocarcinoma. The CD4 and CD8 labels of this study may be unreliable. This CDR3 reads CATVGVVYNEQFF. The DNA for the CDR3 is TGTGCCACCGTAGGGGTAGTCTACAATGAGCAGTTCTTC.